A selection of T cell receptor beta chains follows, all from one sample in a study of blood T cell repertoires in COVID-19. Repertoires were generated with immunoSEQ multiplex PCR, while TCRdb's copy carries only in-frame clones and drops some. Of 200,000 to 250,000 clones in the sample, around 87% are singletons; the top ten hold approximately 2.9%. Sequenced input: peripheral blood. These receptor sequences come from a man in his 60s with acute or convalescent COVID-19. The CDR3 runs from the conserved cysteine through the conserved F or W. The order of the fields is clone size, V gene, J gene, D gene, CDR3 DNA, CDR3 protein. The D gene is left open where the match is weak. Size values are once, few and many counts, or a class for expanded clones, and some rows have none.

once	TRBV21-1	TRBJ2-3	NA	TGTGCCAGCAGCAACCCCCCGGGCAGGGGGTACACAGATACGCAGTATTTT	CASSNPPGRGYTDTQYF
NA	TRBV4-1	TRBJ2-2	NA	TGCGCCAGCAGCCGCCTCCGAGGCCTCGGATTCGGGGAGCTGTTTTTT	CASSRLRGLGFGELFF
NA	TRBV19	TRBJ2-3	TRBD2	TGTGCCAGCCTAGCGGGGGGGTCAGATACGCAGTATTTT	CASLAGGSDTQYF
NA	TRBV5-1	TRBJ2-5	TRBD1	TGCGCCAGCTTCCAACCTGGGACAGGGGAGACCCAGTACTTC	CASFQPGTGETQYF
few	TRBV5-4	TRBJ2-7	NA	TGTGCCAGCAGCCTCGATCAGAAATACGAGCAGTACTTC	CASSLDQKYEQYF
NA	TRBV19	TRBJ1-1	TRBD1	TGTGCCAGCCTGCGCCGGGACAGATTGGAAGCTTTCTTT	CASLRRDRLEAFF
few	TRBV4-2	TRBJ1-6	NA	TGTGCCAGCAGCCAAGATCTAGTGCGGGGCTCCTATAATTCACCCCTCCACTTT	CASSQDLVRGSYNSPLHF
few	TRBV2	TRBJ2-5	NA	TGTGCCAGCAGTGGGTCCTACTCGGGGGAGACCCAGTACTTC	CASSGSYSGETQYF
once	TRBV19	TRBJ2-2	NA	TGTGCCAGTAGGCGGGACAGAGGGACCGGGGAGCTGTTTTTT	CASRRDRGTGELFF
few	TRBV4-2	TRBJ2-2	TRBD2	TGTGCCAGCAGCCAAGATGGTGTTGTGACTAGCGAGTTCGCGAACACCGGGGAGCTGTTTTTT	CASSQDGVVTSEFANTGELFF
NA	TRBV11-2	TRBJ2-3	TRBD2	TGTGCCAGCAGCCCGACTCTAGCGGGGATCAGGCATTTT	CASSPTLAGIRHF
NA	TRBV6-6	TRBJ2-7	TRBD2	TGTGCCAGCAGCCGGGACTACGGTTCATGGGAGCAGTACTTC	CASSRDYGSWEQYF
NA	TRBV2	TRBJ2-7	TRBD1	TGTGCCAGCAGTGTGGGACAGGGGGCAGGCGGGGAGCAGTACTTC	CASSVGQGAGGEQYF
few	TRBV10-3	TRBJ1-2	TRBD1	TGTGCCATCAGCGAAGGACAGGCCTTTAACTATGGCTACACCTTC	CAISEGQAFNYGYTF
NA	TRBV2	TRBJ2-7	TRBD2	TGTGCCAGCAGACCCCCCCAGGGACTAGCGGGGGCCTTACCATACGAGCAGTACTTC	CASRPPQGLAGALPYEQYF
few	TRBV5-6	TRBJ1-3	TRBD1	TGTGCCAGCAGCTTGACAGGGGTCTCTGGAAACACCATATATTTT	CASSLTGVSGNTIYF
NA	TRBV5-5	TRBJ2-2	TRBD2	TGTGCCAGCAGCAAAGGACTAGCGGGGGTCACCGGGGAGCTGTTTTTT	CASSKGLAGVTGELFF
few	TRBV28	TRBJ1-4	TRBD1	TGTGCCAGCGGAGAGACAGGGTGGATAGAAAAACTGTTTTTT	CASGETGWIEKLFF
NA	TRBV6-5	TRBJ1-1	NA	TGTGCCAGCATCTACAGGGCGTCTGAAGCTTTCTTT	CASIYRASEAFF
NA	TRBV10-3	TRBJ2-5	NA	TGTGCCATCAGCCGGGACATAGAGGCTCAAGAGACCCAGTACTTC	CAISRDIEAQETQYF
NA	TRBV6-2/TRBV6-3	TRBJ2-7	TRBD2	TGTGCCAGCAGTCCAGCGGGGGGGCGGTACGAGCAGTACTTC	CASSPAGGRYEQYF
NA	TRBV5-1	TRBJ2-7	NA	TGCGCCAGCAGCACCGGACCGGGGGAGCAGTACTTC	CASSTGPGEQYF
NA	TRBV6-1	TRBJ2-3	TRBD2	TGTGCCAGCAGTGAACGAATGCGGGGGGTCGCTAGCACAGATACGCAGTATTTT	CASSERMRGVASTDTQYF